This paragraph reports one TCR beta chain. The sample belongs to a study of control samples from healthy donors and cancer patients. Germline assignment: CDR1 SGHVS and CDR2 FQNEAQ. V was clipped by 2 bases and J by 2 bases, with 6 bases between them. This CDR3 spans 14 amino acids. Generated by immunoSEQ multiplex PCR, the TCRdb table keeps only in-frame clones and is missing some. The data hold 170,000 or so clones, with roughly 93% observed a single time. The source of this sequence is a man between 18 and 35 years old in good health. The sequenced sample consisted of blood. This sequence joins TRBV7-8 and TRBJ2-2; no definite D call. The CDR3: CASSLLSNTGELFF. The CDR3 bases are TGTGCCAGCAGCTTACTTTCAAACACCGGGGAGCTGTTTTTT.